This T cell receptor beta chain was captured in a study of cytomegalovirus exposure and HLA in healthy donors. To note about this clone: The antigen is not known.

Vbeta (60) and Jbeta (13) primers were used in the PCR. TCRdb keeps only in-frame clones here, not all; method: immunoSEQ multiplex PCR. The sample gives under 200,000 clones, approximately 67% of which show up once; just under 4.5% is in the top ten. Points from the study as a whole: The later analysis indicated that the majority of CMV-associated TCR beta chains appeared HLA-restricted.

In germline, CDR1 is GTSNPN, CDR2 SVGIG (reference sequence). The ends lost 2 bases at V and 2 bases at J; junction bases unmatched: 1. The CDR3 covers 15 residues. Sequenced sample: PBMCs. The V call is TRBV30, the J call TRBJ2-5; 14 bases are shared with TRBD2. This sequence was found in a woman aged 18 to 35 in good health and CMV-seropositive. CDR3 bases: TGTGCCTGGAGTCGACTAGCGGGAGGGCAAGAGACCCAGTACTTC. This translates into CAWSRLAGGQETQYF. Full variable domain (rest looked up from reference TRBV30 and TRBJ2-5): SQTIHQWPATLVQPVGSPLSLECTVEGTSNPNLYWYRQAAGRGLQLLFYSVGIGQISSEVPQNLSASRPQDRQFILSSKKLLLSDSGFYLCAWSRLAGGQETQYFGPGTRLLVL.